This T cell receptor beta chain comes out of a study of T cells after yellow fever vaccination. Study in general: Preparation of the low-cell-number fractions used SMART-Seq v4 Ultra Low Input.

Each CDR3 protein gets one entry after TCRdb re-called the 5' RACE reads with MiXCR. The sample yields approximately 74,000 distinct CDR3 sequences, approximately 5.9% seen once. Per germline, CDR1 DFQATT and CDR2 SNEGSKA (reference sequence). V gave up 1 base and J gave up 2 bases, with 16 bases separating them. This CDR3 is built from 16 residues. Concerning this clonotype itself: Its target is unknown. This may be a read error, as it is one base from a much larger clone.

Study-level points and caveats: Reappearing after the booster were most of the clones from primary vaccination (around 95% CD4, 75% to 90% CD8).

The material sequenced was CD4+ T cells sorted from PBMCs, taken roughly 15 days after the first yellow fever vaccination. The receptor was derived from a man between 18 and 29 years old who received the YFV17D yellow fever vaccine. The V gene is TRBV20-1, the J gene TRBJ2-3; D possibly corresponds to TRBD2 (5 bases). The CDR3 sequence: CSARAVGLSNTDTQYF. CDR3 DNA: TGCAGTGCTAGAGCCGTCGGACTCTCAAACACAGATACGCAGTATTTT.